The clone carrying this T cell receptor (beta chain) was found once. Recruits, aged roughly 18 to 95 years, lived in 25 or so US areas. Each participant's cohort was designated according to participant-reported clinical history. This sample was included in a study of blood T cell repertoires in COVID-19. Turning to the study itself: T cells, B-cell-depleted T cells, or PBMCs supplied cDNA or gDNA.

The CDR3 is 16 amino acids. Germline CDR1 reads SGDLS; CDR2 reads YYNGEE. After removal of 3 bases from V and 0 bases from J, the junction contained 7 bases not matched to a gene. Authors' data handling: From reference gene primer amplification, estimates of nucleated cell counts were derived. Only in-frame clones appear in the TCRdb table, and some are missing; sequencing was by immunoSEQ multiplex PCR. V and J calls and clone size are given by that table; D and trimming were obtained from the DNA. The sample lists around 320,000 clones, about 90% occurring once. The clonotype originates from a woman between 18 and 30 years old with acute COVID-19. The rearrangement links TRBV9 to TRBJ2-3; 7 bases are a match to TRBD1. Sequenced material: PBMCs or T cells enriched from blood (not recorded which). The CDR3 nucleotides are TGTGCCAGCAGCGACGGTGACAGGGCTAGCACAGATACGCAGTATTTT. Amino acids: CASSDGDRASTDTQYF.